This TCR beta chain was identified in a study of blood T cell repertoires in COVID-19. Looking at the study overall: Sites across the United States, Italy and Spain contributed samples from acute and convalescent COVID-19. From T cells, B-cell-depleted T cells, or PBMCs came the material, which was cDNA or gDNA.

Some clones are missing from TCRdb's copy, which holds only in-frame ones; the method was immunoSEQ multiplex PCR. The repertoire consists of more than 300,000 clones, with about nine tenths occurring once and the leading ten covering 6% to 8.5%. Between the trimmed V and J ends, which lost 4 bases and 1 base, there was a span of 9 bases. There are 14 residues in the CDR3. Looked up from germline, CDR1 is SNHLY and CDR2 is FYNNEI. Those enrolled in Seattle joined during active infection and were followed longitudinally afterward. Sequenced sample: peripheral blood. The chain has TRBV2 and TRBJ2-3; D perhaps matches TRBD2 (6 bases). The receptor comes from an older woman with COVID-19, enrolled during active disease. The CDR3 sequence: CASSGLVGTDTQYF. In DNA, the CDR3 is TGTGCCAGCAGTGGACTAGTCGGCACAGATACGCAGTATTTT. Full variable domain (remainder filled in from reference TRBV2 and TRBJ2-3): EPEVTQTPSHQVTQMGQEVILRCVPISNHLYFYWYRQILGQKVEFLVSFYNNEISEKSEIFDDQFSVERPDGSNFTLKIRSTKLEDSAMYFCASSGLVGTDTQYFGPGTRLTVL.